The 31 T cell receptor beta chains presented below share a single source sample, sequenced in a study of radiation and T cells in renal cell carcinoma (dated by TCRdb to between 2020 and 2021). Library prep was done by the immunoSEQ multiplex PCR assay. The immuneACCESS repertoire file appears here via TCRdb, limited to in-frame rearrangements. These files lack a portion of the clones; in checked studies, under half of the deficit traces to unresolved V genes, and the cause of the others is not known. For this sample the table gives 110,000 to 150,000 clones, of which more than 70% were detected only once. Clones ranked in the top ten supply about 11% of the sample. The sample's time point label, in plain terms: baseline pretreatment blood. What this sample's treatment or condition label stands for: 15 Gy SBRT to primary tumor, nephrectomy 4 weeks later. The specimen was blood, collected from a patient whose treatment included radiotherapy and nephrectomy. The receptor source for this set is a woman in her forties or fifties with renal cell carcinoma.

The count of this clone is one. The V gene is TRBV10-2, the J gene TRBJ1-2, with D unresolved. Germline values: CDR1 WSHSY, CDR2 SAAADI. V shed 0 bases and J shed 7 bases, with 12 bases lying between them. The CDR3 is 14 residues long. The CDR3 spells CASSESISLGGYTF. The CDR3 DNA follows: TGCGCCAGCAGTGAGTCGATCTCGCTGGGTGGCTACACCTTC.

The chain links TRBV5-1 to TRBJ1-2, with a possible D match to TRBD1 (6 bases). Trimming took off 4 bases at V and 3 bases at J, with 13 bases between the two ends. The CDR3 runs 14 residues. Germline-derived CDR1 and CDR2 are SGHRS and YFSETQ. The CDR3 nucleotides read TGCGCCAGCAGCCAAAATTCAGGGGACTATGGCTACACCTTC. Encoded protein: CASSQNSGDYGYTF.

This clone was detected only a few times. The chain is built from TRBV6-5 and TRBJ1-1; D ambiguous. The germline V gene has CDR1 MNHEY and CDR2 SVGAGI. The CDR3 is made up of 10 amino acids. V lost 5 bases and J 7 bases, leaving 5 bases between the germline ends. The CDR3 DNA sequence: TGTGCCAGCAGTGTCCGTGAAGCTTTCTTT. This encodes CASSVREAFF.

This clone was detected a few times. This chain connects TRBV6-1 to TRBJ1-2; no firm D call. The CDR3 consists of 13 residues. V was cut by 7 bases and J by 1 base, with 10 bases left in between. CDR1 MNHNS and CDR2 SASEGT come from the germline V gene. CDR3 protein: CASTNLINYGYTF. CDR3 nucleotide sequence: TGTGCCAGCACGAACCTCATTAACTATGGCTACACCTTC.

The chain links TRBV7-8 to TRBJ1-1, with TRBD1 matching 7 bases. Trimming took 3 bases from V and 6 from J; bases not matched to a gene: 4. Germline lookup yields CDR1 SGHVS and CDR2 FQNEAQ. CDR3 length: 13 residues. DNA of the CDR3: TGTGCCAGCAGCTTGGACAGGATCTCTGAAGCTTTCTTT. Amino acid sequence: CASSLDRISEAFF.

This chain joins TRBV6-1 and TRBJ2-1, with 12 bases lining up with TRBD2. The CDR3 totals 14 residues. The germline V gene has CDR1 MNHNS and CDR2 SASEGT. V dropped 7 bases and J dropped 7; count of bases not matched to a gene: 5. This chain's CDR3 is CASTPSGGANEQFF. The DNA for the CDR3 is TGTGCCAGCACCCCTAGCGGGGGGGCAAATGAGCAGTTCTTC.

This clone was seen once. The chain recombines TRBV6-6 with TRBJ2-2, with 10 bases lining up with TRBD1. In germline, CDR1 is MNHNY, CDR2 SVGAGI (reference sequence). The CDR3 runs 16 residues. J gave up 4 bases and V 4 bases, and 6 bases lay outside the gene matches. CDR3 sequence (DNA): TGTGCCAGCAGTTCATCCGGGACAGGGGCCACCGGGGAGCTGTTTTTT. It codes for CASSSSGTGATGELFF.

V and J are TRBV7-2 and TRBJ2-4, with TRBD1 as a possible D gene (5 bases). V was clipped by 2 bases and J by 7 bases, with 12 bases between them. Germline V gene lookup returns CDR1 SGHTA and CDR2 FQGNSA. The CDR3 has 14 residues. The CDR3 protein is CASSLSPGMNIQYF. In DNA, the CDR3 is TGTGCCAGCAGCTTATCCCCAGGGATGAACATTCAGTACTTC.

V usage is TRBV7-9 and J usage is TRBJ1-2; possibly TRBD1 for D (6 bases). From germline, CDR1 is SEHNR and CDR2 FQNEAQ (reference sequence). This CDR3 spans 13 amino acids. Trimming removed 6 bases at V and 4 bases at J, with 12 bases between. The CDR3 loop is CASSVSGAYGYTF. The CDR3 nucleotides are TGTGCCAGCAGTGTATCGGGGGCCTATGGCTACACCTTC.

The rearrangement joins TRBV6-4 to TRBJ2-2, with a tentative D call TRBD2 (5 bases). Trimming took off 6 bases at V and 0 bases at J, with 14 bases between the two ends. Germline CDR1 MRHNA, CDR2 SNTAGT. The CDR3 has 16 amino acids. CDR3 sequence (DNA): TGTGCCAGCAGCTATGTCGGGGTAGCGAACACCGGGGAGCTGTTTTTT. It translates to CASSYVGVANTGELFF.

V and J are TRBV30 and TRBJ1-2, with D perhaps matching TRBD1 (6 bases). The CDR3 covers 14 residues. Trimming took 1 base from V and 2 from J, leaving 11 bases between them. The germline V gene encodes CDR1 GTSNPN and CDR2 SVGIG (reference sequence). The CDR3 bases are TGTGCCTGGAGTGGGACAGACACCAACTATGGCTACACCTTC. It encodes CAWSGTDTNYGYTF.

This clone was counted a single time. V usage is TRBV4-3 and J usage is TRBJ2-1; D is undetermined. The CDR3 has 15 amino acids. The germline gives CDR1 LGHNA, CDR2 YSLEER. Trimming left V 0 bases short and J 4 bases short, with 10 bases between. CDR3 protein: CASSQDSASYNEQFF. CDR3 nucleotides: TGCGCCAGCAGCCAAGATTCGGCTTCTTACAATGAGCAGTTCTTC.

This chain links TRBV13 with TRBJ2-1; 7 bases align to TRBD2. Germline V gene data show CDR1 as PRHDT and CDR2 as FYEKMQ (reference sequence). V lost 5 bases and J lost 9; bases outside the gene matches: 16. The CDR3 loop spans 16 amino acids. CDR3 sequence (DNA): TGTGCCAGCAGCAAAAAAAGACTAGCCAGTTTGAGTGAGCAGTTCTTC. It codes for CASSKKRLASLSEQFF.

The CDR3 loop reads CASSTQGPYNEQFF. The CDR3 DNA sequence: TGTGCCAGCAGCACTCAGGGACCCTACAATGAGCAGTTCTTC. The chain employs TRBV7-8 and TRBJ2-1; possibly TRBD1 or TRBD2 for D (5 bases each). Germline CDR1 is SGHVS and CDR2 is FQNEAQ. CDR3 length: 14 residues. V lost 5 bases and J 2 bases, leaving 10 bases between the germline ends.

This chain joins TRBV5-1 and TRBJ1-2; 11 nucleotides line up with TRBD1. There are 16 residues in the CDR3. Germline CDR1 SGHRS, CDR2 YFSETQ. V shed 4 bases, J shed 7 bases, and the junction held 12 bases outside the gene matches. The CDR3 region has the DNA TGCGCCAGCAGCGTGATACGAGGACAGGGGGCTGGTGGCTACACCTTC. Protein: CASSVIRGQGAGGYTF.

The chain links TRBV4-1 to TRBJ2-1; 7 nucleotides align to TRBD1. The CDR3 is made up of 17 amino acids. V lost 1 base and J lost 4; bases outside the gene matches: 10. CDR1 is MGHRA, CDR2 YSYEKL, per germline. In nucleotides, the CDR3 is TGCGCCAGCAGCCAAGGTCCAAGGGGGCACACTTACAATGAGCAGTTCTTC. Protein product: CASSQGPRGHTYNEQFF.

The V and J genes are TRBV14 and TRBJ1-3, with 7 bases fitting TRBD1. The CDR3 loop spans 15 amino acids. From germline, CDR1 is SGHDN and CDR2 FVKESK. The V segment lost 3 bases and the J segment 0 bases; nucleotides outside the gene matches: 2. CDR3 sequence reads: CASSQGQISGNTIYF. The CDR3 nucleotides read TGTGCCAGCAGCCAGGGACAGATCTCTGGAAACACCATATATTTT.

This chain uses TRBV5-1 with TRBJ2-2; TRBD1 aligns across 8 bases. Trimming cost V 2 bases and J 5 bases; bases outside gene matches: 17. Germline CDR1 is SGHRS and CDR2 is YFSETQ. This CDR3 has 19 residues. CDR3 region: CASSFWYAGGQGGTGELFF. The DNA for the CDR3 is TGCGCCAGCAGCTTTTGGTATGCCGGCGGACAGGGAGGTACCGGGGAGCTGTTTTTT.

CDR3: CASSQQTGHSGNTIYF. Here the CDR3 DNA reads TGTGCCAGCAGTCAACAAACAGGGCACTCTGGAAACACCATATATTTT. The rearrangement links TRBV7-8 to TRBJ1-3; D may be TRBD1 (6 bases). The CDR3 has 16 residues. The V gene's germline CDR1 is SGHVS and CDR2 FQNEAQ. The V end lost 6 bases, the J end lost 0 bases, and 15 bases lay between the germline ends. Using reference TRBV7-8 and TRBJ1-3 for the parts outside the CDR3, the full variable domain is GAGVSQSPRYKVAKRGQDVALRCDPISGHVSLFWYQQALGQGPEFLTYFQNEAQLDKSGLPSDRFFAERPEGSVSTLKIQRTQQEDSAVYLCASSQQTGHSGNTIYFGEGSWLTVV.

The chain employs TRBV6-5 and TRBJ1-2, with D hard to call. Per the germline V gene, CDR1 is MNHEY and CDR2 is SVGAGI. The CDR3 contains 13 residues. V lost 6 bases, J lost 5 bases, and 13 bases lay in between. CDR3 sequence: CASRETGFYGYTF. CDR3 DNA: TGTGCCAGCAGGGAAACTGGCTTTTATGGCTACACCTTC.

The CDR3 reads CASSPDPIPTSPLHF. Written as DNA, the CDR3 is TGTGCCAGCAGCCCAGACCCGATCCCGACTTCACCCCTCCACTTT. This chain connects TRBV7-2 to TRBJ1-6; D ambiguous. V gave up 5 bases and J gave up 9 bases, with 17 bases separating them. This CDR3 is built from 15 residues. Germline V CDR1 and CDR2: SGHTA, FQGNSA.

The V gene is TRBV9, the J gene TRBJ1-1; D unresolved. V dropped 3 bases and J dropped 1 base, with 19 bases sitting between them. There are 17 residues in the CDR3. CDR1 and CDR2 (germline): SGDLS, YYNGEE. The CDR3 here is CASSALPGSHTNTEAFF. CDR3 DNA: TGTGCCAGCAGCGCCCTCCCCGGGAGTCACACGAACACTGAAGCTTTCTTT.

The V gene is TRBV6-5, the J gene TRBJ1-1; D is unclear. The CDR3 length is 11 residues. V was clipped by 4 bases and J by 1 base, with 1 base between them. The germline gives CDR1 MNHEY, CDR2 SVGAGI. CDR3: CASSSNTEAFF. Written as DNA, the CDR3 is TGTGCCAGCAGTTCGAACACTGAAGCTTTCTTT.

This clone appeared a few times. The chain joins TRBV6-5 to TRBJ1-1; TRBD1 agrees at 8 bases. This CDR3 is 14 amino acids long. V was pared by 6 bases and J by 3 bases, with 6 bases of the junction left unmatched. Germline V CDR1 and CDR2: MNHEY, SVGAGI. CDR3 in DNA: TGTGCCAGCAGAGCTACAGGGGGGGACACTGAAGCTTTCTTT. Translation: CASRATGGDTEAFF.

This clone was picked up a small number of times. For the CDR3, the DNA is TGCGCCAGCAGGCCACTTGGGGAATCACCCCTCCACTTT. It is translated as CASRPLGESPLHF. The chain combines TRBV10-2 with TRBJ1-6, with D unresolved. Looked up from germline, CDR1 is WSHSY and CDR2 is SAAADI. V lost 6 bases and J 10 bases, leaving 13 bases between the germline ends. This CDR3 contains 13 residues.

This clone occurred a few times. In DNA form, the CDR3 reads TGTGCCAGCACAGACAGGGGCGACACTGAAGCTTTCTTT. Protein: CASTDRGDTEAFF. The chain recombines TRBV6-1 with TRBJ1-1; 8 nucleotides align to TRBD1. Germline loops: CDR1 MNHNS, CDR2 SASEGT. This CDR3 has 13 amino acids. After removal of 7 bases from V and 3 bases from J, the junction contained 4 bases not matched to a gene.

This clone was observed a few times. V and J are TRBV2 and TRBJ2-7, with D perhaps TRBD1 (7 bases). The germline V and J ends were trimmed by 7 bases and 0 bases, with 19 bases remaining between them. The CDR3 covers 16 residues. Germline CDR1 and CDR2: SNHLY and FYNNEI. This CDR3 is CASISMTRDSSYEQYF. Written as DNA, the CDR3 is TGTGCCAGCATTAGTATGACGCGGGACAGCTCCTACGAGCAGTACTTC.

This clone was recorded a few times. CDR3 DNA sequence: TGTGCCAGCAGCTTAGCCCGTTCCGATGAGCAGTTCTTC. Encoded protein: CASSLARSDEQFF. This chain connects TRBV7-2 to TRBJ2-1, with D unresolved. The germline V gene encodes CDR1 SGHTA and CDR2 FQGNSA. Trimming pared 0 bases from V and 8 bases from J, leaving 8 bases between. The CDR3 runs to 13 residues.

The V call is TRBV7-9, the J call TRBJ2-7; 15 bases fit TRBD2. This CDR3 comprises 15 residues. Trimming at V came to 2 bases and at J to 7 bases, leaving 3 bases not matched to a gene. Looked up from germline, CDR1 is SEHNR and CDR2 is FQNEAQ (reference sequence). CDR3: CASSLKGLAGGEQYF. CDR3 coding DNA: TGTGCCAGCAGCTTAAAGGGACTAGCGGGAGGAGAGCAGTACTTC.

CDR3 nucleotide sequence: TGTGCCAGCCGGGGGGACAGTAAGATCTACGAGCAGTACTTC. Protein sequence: CASRGDSKIYEQYF. This sequence joins TRBV11-1 and TRBJ2-7, with D possibly being TRBD1 or TRBD2 (7 bases each). Germline V CDR1 and CDR2: SGHAT, FQDESV (reference sequence). Between the trimmed V and J ends, which lost 8 bases and 3 bases, there was a span of 17 bases. The CDR3 is 14 amino acids.

This chain links TRBV23-1 with TRBJ1-5; D is unclear. TRBV23-1 belongs to the ORF category, with a function that is uncertain. Trimming stripped 2 bases from V and 1 base from J, with 18 bases between. This CDR3 region has 18 residues. CDR3 DNA: TGCGCCAGCAGTCAAATCAACGGGGTAGCTCCCAGCAATCAGCCCCAGCATTTT. Translating it yields CASSQINGVAPSNQPQHF.